Following are 21 T cell receptor beta chains from one sample sequenced in a study of T cell responses to AZD1222 COVID-19 vaccine. Profiling relied on immunoSEQ multiplex PCR, and the TCRdb table lists in-frame clones only, not all of them. In the table there are 130,000 to 150,000 clones, roughly 92% of which are singletons. The specimen comprised peripheral blood, sampled on day 0 of AZD1222 vaccination. These receptors all stem from an adult in good health.

The rearrangement joins TRBV9 to TRBJ1-3; unclear D gene. The germline V gene has CDR1 SGDLS and CDR2 YYNGEE. CDR3 size: 15 residues. Trimming took 4 bases from V and 0 from J, leaving 11 bases between them. The CDR3 sequence is CASSPTVLSGNTIYF. The CDR3 DNA reads as TGTGCCAGCAGCCCGACGGTCCTCTCTGGAAACACCATATATTTT.

V usage is TRBV7-5 and J usage is TRBJ2-7; the DNA was not compared with TRBD1, the D call given in the table. TRBV7-5 is annotated as a pseudogene. The CDR3 length is 15 residues. CDR3 amino acids: CVRSLRQGRIYEQYF. In nucleotides, the CDR3 is TGTGTCAGAAGCTTAAGGCAGGGGCGTATCTACGAGCAGTACTTC.

The gene calls are TRBV19 and TRBJ2-5, with TRBD1 matching over 10 bases. This CDR3 region has 14 residues. In germline, CDR1 is LNHDA, CDR2 SQIVND (reference sequence). V dropped 4 bases and J dropped 6; count of bases not matched to a gene: 5. CDR3 coding DNA: TGTGCCAGTAGTACCAGACAGGGGGCAAAGACCCAGTACTTC. It is translated as CASSTRQGAKTQYF.

Only one count was recorded for this clone. The chain carries TRBV5-1 and TRBJ2-6; 9 bases line up with TRBD1. CDR3 length: 18 residues. The germline CDR1 and CDR2 sequences are SGHRS and YFSETQ. The V and J ends lost 0 bases and 1 base, in that order; junction bases with no gene match: 5. The CDR3 DNA sequence: TGCGCCAGCAGCTTGGCGGGACAGGGTATGTCTGGGGCCAACGTCCTGACTTTC. Translating it yields CASSLAGQGMSGANVLTF.

This clone was detected only a few times. This sequence joins TRBV28 and TRBJ1-2; TRBD1 matches at 9 bases. With V trimmed by 4 bases and J by 3 bases, 6 bases remained unmatched. Per the germline V gene, CDR1 is MDHEN and CDR2 is SYDVKM. The CDR3 loop spans 15 amino acids. The DNA of the CDR3 is TGTGCCAGCAGTTCCGGGACAGGGAAGGACTATGGCTACACCTTC. It codes for CASSSGTGKDYGYTF.

This chain links TRBV4-2 with TRBJ2-3; TRBD2 aligns across 8 bases. Germline V lookup: CDR1 LGHNA, CDR2 YNFKEQ. This CDR3 has 15 amino acids. V was clipped by 6 bases and J by 2 bases; unmatched bases: 7. The CDR3 loop reads CASSSAGALTDTQYF. CDR3 nucleotides: TGTGCCAGCAGTTCAGCGGGAGCTCTCACAGATACGCAGTATTTT.

The chain couples TRBV27 to TRBJ1-5; D not resolved. Looked up from germline, CDR1 is MNHEY and CDR2 is SMNVEV (reference sequence). Trimming removed 4 bases from V and 3 bases from J, with 10 bases in between. The CDR3 is 14 amino acids. Here the CDR3 reads CASSYSRSNQPQHF. The CDR3, as DNA: TGTGCCAGCAGTTATTCCCGATCCAATCAGCCCCAGCATTTT.

This chain links TRBV4-1 with TRBJ2-1, with D unclear. Germline V gene sequence: CDR1 MGHRA, CDR2 YSYEKL. The CDR3 length is 15 residues. V was trimmed by 0 bases and J by 0 bases, leaving 6 bases between them. Written as DNA, the CDR3 is TGCGCCAGCAGCCAAGATACGGTCTCCTACAATGAGCAGTTCTTC. It is translated as CASSQDTVSYNEQFF.

V and J are TRBV11-2 and TRBJ2-1; D is perhaps TRBD2 (5 bases). This CDR3 has 16 residues. Germline V gives CDR1 SGHAT, CDR2 FQNNGV. V was clipped by 2 bases and J by 2 bases, with 13 bases between them. CDR3 region: CASSLRAGSPYNEQFF. CDR3 in DNA: TGTGCCAGCAGCTTACGGGCGGGCAGTCCCTACAATGAGCAGTTCTTC. The full variable domain, completed using reference TRBV11-2 and TRBJ2-1, is EAGVAQSPRYKIIEKRQSVAFWCNPISGHATLYWYQQILGQGPKLLIQFQNNGVVDDSQLPKDRFSAERLKGVDSTLKIQPAKLEDSAVYLCASSLRAGSPYNEQFFGPGTRLTVL.

DNA for the CDR3: TGCGCCAGCAGCTTTCAGGGTTTCGCCACTGAAGCTTTCTTT. Translated: CASSFQGFATEAFF. J is TRBJ1-1 and V is TRBV5-1; D is possibly TRBD1 (5 bases). This CDR3 region has 14 residues. Germline CDR1 is SGHRS and CDR2 is YFSETQ. Trimming pared 2 bases from V and 4 bases from J, leaving 12 bases between.

The chain carries TRBV6-5 and TRBJ2-7; D could derive from TRBD1 or TRBD2 (5 bases each). This CDR3 has 13 amino acids. Trimming took 8 bases from V and 2 from J, leaving 13 bases between them. The V gene's germline CDR1 is MNHEY and CDR2 SVGAGI. CDR3 DNA: TGTGCCAGCTCCCGGGACGGAACCTACGAGCAGTACTTC. The encoded protein is CASSRDGTYEQYF.

This clone was seen a few times. The J gene is TRBJ1-2, the V gene TRBV3-1 (or the pseudogene TRBV3-2); the D gene is possibly TRBD1 (6 bases). Per the germline V gene, CDR1 is LGHDT and CDR2 is YNNKEL (reference sequence). V shed 5 bases and J shed 2 bases, with 18 bases lying between them. The CDR3 extends over 16 amino acids. The DNA for the CDR3 is TGTGCCAGCAGCTTTTTTGGGGACAAGGACAACTATGGCTACACCTTC. It specifies CASSFFGDKDNYGYTF.

The table lists this clone with a count of one. CDR3 loop: CASSLTGSGLLRNEQFF. For the CDR3, the DNA is TGTGCCAGCAGCTTGACCGGCTCGGGACTACTACGGAATGAGCAGTTCTTC. V is TRBV5-5 and J is TRBJ2-1; TRBD2 aligns across 7 bases. Germline V lookup: CDR1 SGHKS, CDR2 YYEKEE (reference sequence). CDR3 length: 17 residues. V shed 1 base and J 7 bases; nucleotides not matched to a gene: 14.

This chain connects TRBV19 to TRBJ2-1; 7 bases line up with TRBD1. V was pared by 0 bases and J by 9 bases, with 8 bases of the junction left unmatched. The CDR3 is made up of 15 amino acids. Per germline, CDR1 LNHDA and CDR2 SQIVND (reference sequence). The DNA of the CDR3 is TGTGCCAGTAGTATAGATCAGGGACAGCAGGTTGAGCAGTTCTTC. Translating it yields CASSIDQGQQVEQFF.

J is TRBJ1-1 and V is TRBV7-2; the D is unclear. Trimming took 0 bases from V and 9 from J, leaving 11 bases between them. Germline V CDR1 and CDR2: SGHTA, FQGNSA. The CDR3 covers 13 residues. The CDR3 is CASSLAWILKAFF. DNA of the CDR3: TGTGCCAGCAGCTTAGCTTGGATTCTAAAAGCTTTCTTT.

The chain has TRBV28 and TRBJ1-2; D is ambiguous. Germline assignment: CDR1 MDHEN and CDR2 SYDVKM. This CDR3 contains 11 residues. Trimming removed 4 bases at V and 4 bases at J, with 4 bases between. The CDR3 sequence is CASSSLYGYTF. CDR3 bases: TGTGCCAGCAGTTCACTCTATGGCTACACCTTC.

The J gene is TRBJ2-7, the V gene TRBV11-2; D is tentatively TRBD1 or TRBD2 (5 bases each). V lost 1 base to trimming and J lost 1 base, with 8 bases between them. This CDR3 is built from 14 residues. Germline loops: CDR1 SGHAT, CDR2 FQNNGV. As DNA, the CDR3 is TGTGCCAGCAGCTTAGTGGGACGGTCCTACGAGCAGTACTTC. Protein: CASSLVGRSYEQYF. Based on the CDR3 plus reference TRBV11-2 and TRBJ2-7, the full variable domain is EAGVAQSPRYKIIEKRQSVAFWCNPISGHATLYWYQQILGQGPKLLIQFQNNGVVDDSQLPKDRFSAERLKGVDSTLKIQPAKLEDSAVYLCASSLVGRSYEQYFGPGTRLTVT.

This clone was counted once. Different DNA sequences within this sample yield the same CDR3. This chain connects TRBV2 to TRBJ2-1, with D possibly TRBD1 on 5 matching bases. The CDR3 is made up of 13 amino acids. Germline CDR1 SNHLY, CDR2 FYNNEI. Trimming stripped 5 bases from V and 4 bases from J, with 9 bases between. Here the CDR3 DNA reads TGTGCCAGCAGTACGGACAATTACAATGAGCAGTTCTTC. Translated, it gives CASSTDNYNEQFF.

The genes are TRBV28 and TRBJ2-1; 8 bases align to TRBD1. Germline lookup yields CDR1 MDHEN and CDR2 SYDVKM. The J segment lost 4 bases and the V segment lost 1 base, leaving 3 bases of the junction unmatched. CDR3 length equals 15 residues. CDR3 DNA: TGTGCCAGCAGTTTATTGGACAGGGAGTACAATGAGCAGTTCTTC. Its protein product is CASSLLDREYNEQFF.

The chain recombines TRBV7-8 with TRBJ2-7, with 12 positions matching TRBD2. Germline V lookup: CDR1 SGHVS, CDR2 FQNEAQ. V was pared by 1 base and J by 0 bases, with 4 bases of the junction left unmatched. CDR3 length: 17 residues. The CDR3 DNA is TGTGCCAGCAGCTTAGTGACGGGACTAGCGGGCTCCTACGAGCAGTACTTC. Its translation is CASSLVTGLAGSYEQYF.

The chain combines TRBV10-3 with TRBJ2-5; 7 bases align to TRBD1. The CDR3 is made up of 16 amino acids. V was pared by 3 bases and J by 2 bases, with 9 bases of the junction left unmatched. Germline V gives CDR1 ENHRY, CDR2 SYGVKD. The DNA for the CDR3 is TGTGCCATCAGTGACCACTTGGGACAGTTACAAGAGACCCAGTACTTC. Its translation is CAISDHLGQLQETQYF.